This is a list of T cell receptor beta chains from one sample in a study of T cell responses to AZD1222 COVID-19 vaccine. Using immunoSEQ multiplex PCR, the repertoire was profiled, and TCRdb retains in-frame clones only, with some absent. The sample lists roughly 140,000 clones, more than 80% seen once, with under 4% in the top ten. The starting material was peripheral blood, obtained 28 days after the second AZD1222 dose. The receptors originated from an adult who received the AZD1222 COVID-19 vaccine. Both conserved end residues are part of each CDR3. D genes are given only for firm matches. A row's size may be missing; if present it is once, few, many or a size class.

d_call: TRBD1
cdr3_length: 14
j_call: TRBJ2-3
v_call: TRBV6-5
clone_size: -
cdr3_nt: TGTGCCAGCAGGGTCCAGGGGGCTACAGATACGCAGTATTTT
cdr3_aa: CASRVQGATDTQYF

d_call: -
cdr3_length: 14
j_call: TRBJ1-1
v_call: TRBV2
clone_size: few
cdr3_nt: TGTGCCAGCAGTGAAGTCAGGGGGAACACTGAAGCTTTCTTT
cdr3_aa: CASSEVRGNTEAFF

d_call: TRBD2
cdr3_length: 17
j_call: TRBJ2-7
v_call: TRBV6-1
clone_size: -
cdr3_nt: TGTGCCAGCAGTGAAGCTCTAACTAGCGGGAGTCCATGGGAGCAGTACTTC
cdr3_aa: CASSEALTSGSPWEQYF

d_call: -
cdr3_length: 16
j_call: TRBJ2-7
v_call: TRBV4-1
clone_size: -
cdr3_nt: TGCGCCAGCAGCCAAAGTGGAGGGACACCCGCCTACGAGCAGTACTTC
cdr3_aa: CASSQSGGTPAYEQYF

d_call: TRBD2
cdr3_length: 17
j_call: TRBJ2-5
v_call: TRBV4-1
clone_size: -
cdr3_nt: TGCGCCAGCAGCCAAGGGGGTAGCGGGAGGTCCCAAGAGACCCAGTACTTC
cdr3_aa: CASSQGGSGRSQETQYF

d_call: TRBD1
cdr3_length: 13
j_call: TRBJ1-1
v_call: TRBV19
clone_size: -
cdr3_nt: TGTGCCACTAGGACAGGGGATTTCGCTGAAGCTTTCTTT
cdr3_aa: CATRTGDFAEAFF

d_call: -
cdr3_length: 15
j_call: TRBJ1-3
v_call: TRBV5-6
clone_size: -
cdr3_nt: TGTGCCAGCAGCTTGGAAGGGTTAGCTGGAAACACCATATATTTT
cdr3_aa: CASSLEGLAGNTIYF

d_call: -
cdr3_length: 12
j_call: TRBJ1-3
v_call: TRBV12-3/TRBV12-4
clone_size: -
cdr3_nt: TGTGCCAGCAGTGAGAGTGGAAACACCATATATTTT
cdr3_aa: CASSESGNTIYF

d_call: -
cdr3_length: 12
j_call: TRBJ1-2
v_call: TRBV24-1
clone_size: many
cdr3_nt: TGTGCCACCAGTGATTTAGAGGGACGCTACACCTTC
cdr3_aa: CATSDLEGRYTF

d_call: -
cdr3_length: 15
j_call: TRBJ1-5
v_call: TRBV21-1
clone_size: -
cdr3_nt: TGTGCCAGCAGCATCTGGAGGATTAGCAATCAGCCCCAGCATTTT
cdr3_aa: CASSIWRISNQPQHF

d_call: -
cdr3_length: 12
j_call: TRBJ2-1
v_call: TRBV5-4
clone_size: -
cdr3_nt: TGTGCCAGCAGCTTGCTCTACAATGAGCAGTTCTTC
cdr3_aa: CASSLLYNEQFF

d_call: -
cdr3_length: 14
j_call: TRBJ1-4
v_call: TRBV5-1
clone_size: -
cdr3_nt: TGCGCCAGCAGCCCCGGGGGAGTTAATGAAAAACTGTTTTTT
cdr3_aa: CASSPGGVNEKLFF

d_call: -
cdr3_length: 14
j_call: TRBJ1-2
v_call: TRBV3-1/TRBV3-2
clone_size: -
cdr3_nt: TGTGCCAGCAGCCAGGGAGCAGGGTCCTATGGCTACACCTTC
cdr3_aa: CASSQGAGSYGYTF

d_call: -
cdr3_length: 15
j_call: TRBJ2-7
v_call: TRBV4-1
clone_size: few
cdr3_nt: TGCGCCAGCAGCCAAGTGGGGGCGAGCTCCTACGAGCAGTACTTC
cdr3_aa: CASSQVGASSYEQYF

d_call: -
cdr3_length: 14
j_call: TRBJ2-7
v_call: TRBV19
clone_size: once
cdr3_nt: TGTGCCGGGATGACCGGAAATCTGGGCTACGAGCAGTACTTC
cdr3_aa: CAGMTGNLGYEQYF

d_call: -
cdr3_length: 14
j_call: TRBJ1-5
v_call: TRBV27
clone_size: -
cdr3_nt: TGTGCCAGCAGTTTCGGCAGACTCAATCAGCCCCAGCATTTT
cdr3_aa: CASSFGRLNQPQHF

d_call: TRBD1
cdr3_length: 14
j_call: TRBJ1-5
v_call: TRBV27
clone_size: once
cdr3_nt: TGTGCCAGCAGTTTGTACAGGGGGGATCAGCCCCAGCATTTT
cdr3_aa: CASSLYRGDQPQHF

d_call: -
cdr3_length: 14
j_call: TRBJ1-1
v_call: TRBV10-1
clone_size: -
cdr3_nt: TGCGCCAGCATGGGCCAGGGCCCGAACACTGAAGCTTTCTTT
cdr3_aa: CASMGQGPNTEAFF

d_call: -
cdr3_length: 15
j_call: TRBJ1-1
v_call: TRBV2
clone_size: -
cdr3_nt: TGTGCCAGCAGTGATGGGGAATGGGATGCGTCTGAAGCTTTCTTT
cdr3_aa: CASSDGEWDASEAFF

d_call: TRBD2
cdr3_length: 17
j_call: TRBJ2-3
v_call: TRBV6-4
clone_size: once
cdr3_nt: TGTGCCGGAATCCTAAGACTAGCGGGACCGAGCACAGATACGCAGTATTTT
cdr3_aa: CAGILRLAGPSTDTQYF

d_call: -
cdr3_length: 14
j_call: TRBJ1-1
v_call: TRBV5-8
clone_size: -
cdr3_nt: TGTGCCAGCACCTTAATCGGGGTGAACACTGAAGCTTTCTTT
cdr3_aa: CASTLIGVNTEAFF

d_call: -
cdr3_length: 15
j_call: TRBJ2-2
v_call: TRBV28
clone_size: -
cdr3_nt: TGTGCCACCAGACTAGGCGGAACGAACACCGGGGAGCTGTTTTTT
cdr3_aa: CATRLGGTNTGELFF

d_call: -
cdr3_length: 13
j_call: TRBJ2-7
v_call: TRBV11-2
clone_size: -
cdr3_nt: TGTGCCAGCAGCTTAGATTTGGGAGGCGAGCAGTACTTC
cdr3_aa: CASSLDLGGEQYF

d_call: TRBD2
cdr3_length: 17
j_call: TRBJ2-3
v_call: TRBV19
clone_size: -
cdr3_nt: TGTGCCAGTAGTACCCGACACGGACTAGCTACGGCAGATACGCAGTATTTT
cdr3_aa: CASSTRHGLATADTQYF

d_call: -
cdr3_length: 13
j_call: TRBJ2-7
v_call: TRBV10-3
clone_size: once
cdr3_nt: TGTGCCATCAGCCCGACCAGCTCCTACGAGCAGTACTTC
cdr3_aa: CAISPTSSYEQYF

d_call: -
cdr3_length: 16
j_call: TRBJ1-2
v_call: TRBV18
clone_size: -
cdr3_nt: TGTGCCAGCTCACCAGTGGCTAGCGAAATTAACTATGGCTACACCTTC
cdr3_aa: CASSPVASEINYGYTF

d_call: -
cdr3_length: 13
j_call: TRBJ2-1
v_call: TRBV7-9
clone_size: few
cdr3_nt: TGTGCCAGCAGCGAGGGACCCTACAATGAGCAGTTCTTC
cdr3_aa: CASSEGPYNEQFF

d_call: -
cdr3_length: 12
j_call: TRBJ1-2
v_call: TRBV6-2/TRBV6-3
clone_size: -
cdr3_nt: TGTGCCAGCAGTTCGAGGGACTATGGCTACACCTTC
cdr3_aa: CASSSRDYGYTF

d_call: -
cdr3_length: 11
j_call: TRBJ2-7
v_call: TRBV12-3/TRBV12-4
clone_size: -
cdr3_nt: TGTGCCAGCAGTTTTTCCTATGAGCAGTACTTC
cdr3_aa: CASSFSYEQYF

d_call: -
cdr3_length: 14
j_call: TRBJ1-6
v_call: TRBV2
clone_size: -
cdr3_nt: TGTGCCAGCACTCAGAGCTCCTATAATTCACCCCTCCACTTT
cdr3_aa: CASTQSSYNSPLHF

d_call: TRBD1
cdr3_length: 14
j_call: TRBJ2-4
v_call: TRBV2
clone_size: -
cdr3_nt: TGTGCCAGCGAAGGGGGCGGAGCCAAAAACATTCAGTACTTC
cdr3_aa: CASEGGGAKNIQYF

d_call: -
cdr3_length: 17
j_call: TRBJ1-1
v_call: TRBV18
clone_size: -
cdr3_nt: TGTGCCAGCTCACCGCTGGAGGGGAGGGGAGTGAGCACTGAAGCTTTCTTT
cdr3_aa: CASSPLEGRGVSTEAFF

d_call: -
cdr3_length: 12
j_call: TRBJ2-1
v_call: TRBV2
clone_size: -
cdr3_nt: TGTGCCAGCAGTGGCTCCTACAATGAGCAGTTCTTC
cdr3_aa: CASSGSYNEQFF

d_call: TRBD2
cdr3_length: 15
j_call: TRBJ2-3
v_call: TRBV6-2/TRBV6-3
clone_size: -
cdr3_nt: TGTGCCAGCAGTCCCGGGACTAGCGGGGGCATCACGCAGTATTTT
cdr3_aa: CASSPGTSGGITQYF

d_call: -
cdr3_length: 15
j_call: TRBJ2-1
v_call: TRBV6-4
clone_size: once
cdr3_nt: TGTGCCAGCAGTGACTGGGCTAGTTCATACAATGAGCAGTTCTTC
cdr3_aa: CASSDWASSYNEQFF

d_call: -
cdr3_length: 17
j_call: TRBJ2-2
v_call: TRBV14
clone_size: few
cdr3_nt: TGTGCCAGCAGCCACCTTCTCGGAGGGCCTAACACCGGGGAGCTGTTTTTT
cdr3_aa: CASSHLLGGPNTGELFF

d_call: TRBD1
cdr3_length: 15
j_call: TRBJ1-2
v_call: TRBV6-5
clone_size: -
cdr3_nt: TGTGCCAGCAGTTTACCGGGACAGGGGAACTATGGCTACACCTTC
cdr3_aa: CASSLPGQGNYGYTF

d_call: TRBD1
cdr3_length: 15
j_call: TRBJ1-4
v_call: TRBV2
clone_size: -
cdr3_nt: TGTGCCAGCAGTGAGCCGGGACAGGGGGGTGAAAAACTGTTTTTT
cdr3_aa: CASSEPGQGGEKLFF

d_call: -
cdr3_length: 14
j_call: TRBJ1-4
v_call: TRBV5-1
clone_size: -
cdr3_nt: TGCGCCAGCAGCATCGGGGACCCAGGAGGAAAACTGTTTTTT
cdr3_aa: CASSIGDPGGKLFF

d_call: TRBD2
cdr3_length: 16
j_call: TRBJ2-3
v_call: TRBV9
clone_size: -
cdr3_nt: TGTGCCAGCAGCGTAGCCACTAGCGGACTCACAGATACGCAGTATTTT
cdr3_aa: CASSVATSGLTDTQYF

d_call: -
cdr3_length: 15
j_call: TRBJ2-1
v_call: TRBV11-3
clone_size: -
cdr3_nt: TGTGCCAGCAGCCCATTCGACAGACCTTACAATGAGCAGTTCTTC
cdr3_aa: CASSPFDRPYNEQFF

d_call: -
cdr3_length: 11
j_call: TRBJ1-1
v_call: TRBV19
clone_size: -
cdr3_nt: TGTGCCAGTGCGGTGGTTACTGAAGCTTTCTTT
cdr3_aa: CASAVVTEAFF

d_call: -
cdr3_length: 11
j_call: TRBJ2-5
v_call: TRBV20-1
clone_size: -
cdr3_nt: TGCAGTGCTAGAGATTTGAGGACCCAGTACTTC
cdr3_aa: CSARDLRTQYF

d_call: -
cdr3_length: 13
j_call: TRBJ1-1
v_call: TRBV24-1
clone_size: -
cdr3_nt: TGTGCCACCAGAGGGGTCTTAAACACTGAAGCTTTCTTT
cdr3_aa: CATRGVLNTEAFF

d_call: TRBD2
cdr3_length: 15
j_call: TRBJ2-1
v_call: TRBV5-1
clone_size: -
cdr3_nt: TGCGCCAGCAGCCCACTAGCGGGAGAGGTCAATGAGCAGTTCTTC
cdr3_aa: CASSPLAGEVNEQFF

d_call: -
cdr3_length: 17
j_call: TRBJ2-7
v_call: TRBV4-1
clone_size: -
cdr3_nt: TGCGCCAGCAGCCGTGGAAACGTTGGTAGTCCGACCTACGAGCAGTACTTC
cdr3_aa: CASSRGNVGSPTYEQYF

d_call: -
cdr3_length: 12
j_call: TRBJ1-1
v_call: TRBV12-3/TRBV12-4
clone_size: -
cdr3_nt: TGTGCCAGCCGCCGGGAGATCACTGAAGCTTTCTTT
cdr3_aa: CASRREITEAFF

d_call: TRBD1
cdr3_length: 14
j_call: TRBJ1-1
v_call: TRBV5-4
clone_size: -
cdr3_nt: TGTGCCAGCAGCTCTGGACAGGGGGGCACTGAAGCTTTCTTT
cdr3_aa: CASSSGQGGTEAFF

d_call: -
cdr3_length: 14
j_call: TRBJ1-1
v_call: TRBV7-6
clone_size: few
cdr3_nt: TGTGCCAGCAGCCCAGGCCCAGGGAACACTGAAGCTTTCTTT
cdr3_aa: CASSPGPGNTEAFF

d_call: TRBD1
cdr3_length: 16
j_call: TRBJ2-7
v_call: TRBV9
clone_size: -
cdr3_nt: TGTGCCAGCAGCGTAGGACCCGGACAGGTGGGCCCCGAGCAGTACTTC
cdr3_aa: CASSVGPGQVGPEQYF

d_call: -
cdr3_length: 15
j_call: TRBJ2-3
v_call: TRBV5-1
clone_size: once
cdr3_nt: TGCGCCAGCAACCAGGAGCAGACGGCCACAGATACGCAGTATTTT
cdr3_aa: CASNQEQTATDTQYF

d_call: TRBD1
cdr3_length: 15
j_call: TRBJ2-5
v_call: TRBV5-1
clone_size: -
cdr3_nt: TGCGCCAGCAGCTTCCTAGGGGGCGTTGGAGAGACCCAGTACTTC
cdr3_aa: CASSFLGGVGETQYF

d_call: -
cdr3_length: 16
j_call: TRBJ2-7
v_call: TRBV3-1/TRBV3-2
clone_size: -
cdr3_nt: TGTGCCAGCAGCCAAGACTTCTTTGCGGATCCCTACGAGCAGTACTTC
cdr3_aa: CASSQDFFADPYEQYF

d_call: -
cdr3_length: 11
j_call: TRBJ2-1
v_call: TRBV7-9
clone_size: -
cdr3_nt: TGTGCCAGCAGTCCTAAGTTAAAGCAGTTCTTC
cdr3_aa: CASSPKLKQFF

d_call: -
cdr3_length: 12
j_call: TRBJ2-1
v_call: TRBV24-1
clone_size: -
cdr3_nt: TGTGCCTCACAGAGCTCCTACAATGAGCAGTTCTTC
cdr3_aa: CASQSSYNEQFF

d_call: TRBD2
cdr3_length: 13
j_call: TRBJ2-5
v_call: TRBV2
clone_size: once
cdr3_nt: TGTGCCAGCAGGTGGACTAGCGGAGAGACCCAGTACTTC
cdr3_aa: CASRWTSGETQYF

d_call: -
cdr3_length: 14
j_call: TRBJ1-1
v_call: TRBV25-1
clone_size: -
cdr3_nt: TGTGCCAGCAGCTCTCCCGGGTTACGTGTTGAAGCTTTCTTT
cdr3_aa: CASSSPGLRVEAFF

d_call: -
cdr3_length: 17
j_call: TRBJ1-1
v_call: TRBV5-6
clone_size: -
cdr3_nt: TGTGCCAGCAGCTTGGCGGGGGGGACCAGAGTGAACACTGAAGCTTTCTTT
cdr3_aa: CASSLAGGTRVNTEAFF

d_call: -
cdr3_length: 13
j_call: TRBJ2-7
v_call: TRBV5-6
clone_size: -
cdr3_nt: TGTGCCAGCAGCCAAATGGTCCCGTACGAGCAGTACTTC
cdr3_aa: CASSQMVPYEQYF

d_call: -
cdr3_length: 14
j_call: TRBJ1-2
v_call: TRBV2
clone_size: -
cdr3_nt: TGTGCCAGCAGTGAACGGGGAGCTAACTATGGCTACACCTTC
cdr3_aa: CASSERGANYGYTF